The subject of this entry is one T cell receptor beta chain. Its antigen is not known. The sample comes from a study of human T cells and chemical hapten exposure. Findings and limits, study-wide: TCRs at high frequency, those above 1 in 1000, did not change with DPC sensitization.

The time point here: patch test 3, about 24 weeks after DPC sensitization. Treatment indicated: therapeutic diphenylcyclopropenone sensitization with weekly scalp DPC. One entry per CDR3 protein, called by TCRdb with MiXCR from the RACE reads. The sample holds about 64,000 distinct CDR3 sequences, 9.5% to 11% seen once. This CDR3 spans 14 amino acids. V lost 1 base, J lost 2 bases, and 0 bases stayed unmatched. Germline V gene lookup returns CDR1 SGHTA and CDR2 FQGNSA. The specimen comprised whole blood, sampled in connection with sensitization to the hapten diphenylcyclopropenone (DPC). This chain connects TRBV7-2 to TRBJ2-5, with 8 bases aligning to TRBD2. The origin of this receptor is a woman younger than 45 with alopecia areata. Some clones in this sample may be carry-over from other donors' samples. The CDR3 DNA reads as TGTGCCAGCAGCTTAGGCGGGGGGCAAGAGACCCAGTACTTC. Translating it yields CASSLGGGQETQYF.